What follows are 5 T cell receptor beta chains derived from one specimen sequenced in a study of cytotoxic CD8 clonotypes in ibrutinib-treated CLL. Libraries were prepared by immunoSEQ multiplex PCR; TCRdb keeps only in-frame clonotypes and omits some of them. The sample includes some 92,000 clones, approximately 71% seen only once; the top ten take around 23%. The sample was PBMCs, taken after 24 months of ibrutinib treatment. These receptors originate from a human donor with chronic lymphocytic leukemia.

The chain recombines TRBV18 with TRBJ1-2; no clear D. The CDR3 consists of 12 residues. Trimming stripped 5 bases from V and 1 base from J, with 5 bases between. CDR1 is KGHSH and CDR2 is LQKENI in the germline V gene. DNA for the CDR3: TGTGCCAGCTCATCCGATAACTATGGCTACACCTTC. Translated, it gives CASSSDNYGYTF.

This clone was seen only once. The V call is TRBV29-1, the J call TRBJ2-7; no definite D call. Germline V gives CDR1 SQVTM, CDR2 ANQGSEA. The CDR3 is 11 amino acids. Trimming left V 2 bases short and J 6 bases short, with 8 bases between. In nucleotides, the CDR3 is TGCAGCGTTGAAACACACACCGAGCAGTACTTC. Residues: CSVETHTEQYF.

The V call is TRBV27, the J call TRBJ2-3; D is ambiguous. The germline CDR1 and CDR2 sequences are MNHEY and SMNVEV (reference sequence). There are 14 residues in the CDR3. V gave up 6 bases and J gave up 4 bases, with 14 bases separating them. The CDR3 protein is CASRGWARPDTQYF. In nucleotides, the CDR3 is TGTGCCAGCAGGGGATGGGCTAGACCAGATACGCAGTATTTT.

V usage is TRBV5-5 and J usage is TRBJ1-1; the D gene is possibly TRBD1 (6 bases). Germline V gives CDR1 SGHKS, CDR2 YYEKEE (reference sequence). The V and J ends lost 6 bases and 3 bases respectively, with 15 bases between them. This CDR3 is built from 14 residues. CDR3 amino acids: CASTPRRGHTEAFF. The CDR3 DNA sequence: TGTGCCAGCACCCCGCGGCGGGGGCACACTGAAGCTTTCTTT.

The J gene is TRBJ2-1, the V gene TRBV5-1; the match to TRBD1 covers 7 bases. This CDR3 spans 15 amino acids. Trimming removed 4 bases from V and 5 bases from J; junction bases left unmatched: 9. Germline V gene sequence: CDR1 SGHRS, CDR2 YFSETQ. The CDR3 here is CASSPRSTGNNEQFF. For the CDR3, the DNA is TGCGCCAGCAGCCCCCGATCGACAGGGAACAATGAGCAGTTCTTC.